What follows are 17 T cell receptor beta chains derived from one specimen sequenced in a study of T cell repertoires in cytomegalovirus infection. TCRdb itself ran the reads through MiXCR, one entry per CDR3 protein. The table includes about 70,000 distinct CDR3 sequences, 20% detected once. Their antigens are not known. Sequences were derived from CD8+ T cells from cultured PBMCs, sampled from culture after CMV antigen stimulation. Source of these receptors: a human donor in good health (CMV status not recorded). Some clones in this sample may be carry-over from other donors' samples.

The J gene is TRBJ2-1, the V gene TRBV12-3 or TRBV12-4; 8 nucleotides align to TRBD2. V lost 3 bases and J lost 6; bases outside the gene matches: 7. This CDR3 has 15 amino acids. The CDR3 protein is CASSFSGLGSNEQFF. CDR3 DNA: TGTGCCAGCAGTTTTTCGGGACTAGGTTCCAATGAGCAGTTCTTC.

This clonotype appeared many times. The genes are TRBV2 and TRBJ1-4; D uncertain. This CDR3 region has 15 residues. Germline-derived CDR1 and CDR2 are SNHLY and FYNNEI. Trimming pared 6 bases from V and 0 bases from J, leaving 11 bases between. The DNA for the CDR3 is TGTGCCAGCAGGACGACAAGTGCAACTAATGAAAAACTGTTTTTT. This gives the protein CASRTTSATNEKLFF.

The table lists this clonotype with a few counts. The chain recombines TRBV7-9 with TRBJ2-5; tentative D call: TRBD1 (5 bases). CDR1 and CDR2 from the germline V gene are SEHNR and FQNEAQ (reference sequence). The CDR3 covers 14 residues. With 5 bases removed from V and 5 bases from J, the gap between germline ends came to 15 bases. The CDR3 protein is CASSPDSLGETQYF. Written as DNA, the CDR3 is TGTGCCAGCAGCCCAGACAGCCTCGGGGAGACCCAGTACTTC.

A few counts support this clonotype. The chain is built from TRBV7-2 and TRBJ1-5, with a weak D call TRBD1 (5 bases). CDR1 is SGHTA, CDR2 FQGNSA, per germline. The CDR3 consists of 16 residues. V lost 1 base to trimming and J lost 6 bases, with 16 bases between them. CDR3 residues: CASSLEGDPWGQPQHF. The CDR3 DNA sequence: TGTGCCAGCAGCTTAGAAGGGGACCCCTGGGGTCAGCCCCAGCATTTT.

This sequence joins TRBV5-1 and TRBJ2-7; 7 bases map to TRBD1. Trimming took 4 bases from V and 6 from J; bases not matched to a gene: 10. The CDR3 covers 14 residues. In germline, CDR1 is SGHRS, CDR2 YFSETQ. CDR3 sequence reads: CASSTGTASSEQYF. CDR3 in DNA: TGCGCCAGCAGCACCGGGACAGCCTCTAGCGAGCAGTACTTC.

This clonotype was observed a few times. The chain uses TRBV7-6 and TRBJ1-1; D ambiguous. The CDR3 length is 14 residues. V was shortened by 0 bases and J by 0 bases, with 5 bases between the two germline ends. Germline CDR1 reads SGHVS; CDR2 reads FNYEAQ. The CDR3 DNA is TGTGCCAGCAGCTTAGCCGTGGTGAACACTGAAGCTTTCTTT. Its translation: CASSLAVVNTEAFF.

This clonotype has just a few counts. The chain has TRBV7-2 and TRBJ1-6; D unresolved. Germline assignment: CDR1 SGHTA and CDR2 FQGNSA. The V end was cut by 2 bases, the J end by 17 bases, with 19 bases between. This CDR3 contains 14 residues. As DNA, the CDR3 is TGTGCCAGCAGCTTAAAACACGTGTCTCGGGGATTCCACTTT. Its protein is CASSLKHVSRGFHF.

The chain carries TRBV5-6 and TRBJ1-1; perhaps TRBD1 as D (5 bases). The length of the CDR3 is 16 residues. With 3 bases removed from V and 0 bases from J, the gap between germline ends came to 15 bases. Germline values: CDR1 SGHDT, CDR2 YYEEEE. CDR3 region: CASSSPVKGMNTEAFF. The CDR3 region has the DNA TGTGCCAGCAGCTCGCCCGTAAAGGGGATGAACACTGAAGCTTTCTTT. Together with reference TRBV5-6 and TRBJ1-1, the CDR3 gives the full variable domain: DAGVTQSPTHLIKTRGQQVTLRCSPKSGHDTVSWYQQALGQGPQFIFQYYEEEERQRGNFPDRFSGHQFPNYSSELNVNALLLGDSALYLCASSSPVKGMNTEAFFGQGTRLTVV.

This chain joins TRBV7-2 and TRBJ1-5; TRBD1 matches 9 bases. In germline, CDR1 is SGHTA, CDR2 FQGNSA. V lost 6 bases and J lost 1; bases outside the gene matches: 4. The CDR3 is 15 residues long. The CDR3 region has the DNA TGTGCCAGCAGGGACAGGGGATCGAGCAATCAGCCCCAGCATTTT. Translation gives CASRDRGSSNQPQHF.

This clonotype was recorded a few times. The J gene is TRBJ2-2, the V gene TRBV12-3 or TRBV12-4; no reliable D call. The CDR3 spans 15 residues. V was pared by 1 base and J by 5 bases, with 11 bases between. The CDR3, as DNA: TGTGCCAGCAGTTTAGAAAGAATAAGAACCGGGGAGCTGTTTTTT. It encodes CASSLERIRTGELFF.

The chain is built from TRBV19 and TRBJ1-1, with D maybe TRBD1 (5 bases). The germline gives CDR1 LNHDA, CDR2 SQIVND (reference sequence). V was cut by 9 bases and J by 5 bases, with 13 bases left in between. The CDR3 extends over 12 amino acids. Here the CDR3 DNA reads TGTGCCAGCCAGGCTCGGGGGACTGAAGCTTTCTTT. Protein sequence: CASQARGTEAFF.

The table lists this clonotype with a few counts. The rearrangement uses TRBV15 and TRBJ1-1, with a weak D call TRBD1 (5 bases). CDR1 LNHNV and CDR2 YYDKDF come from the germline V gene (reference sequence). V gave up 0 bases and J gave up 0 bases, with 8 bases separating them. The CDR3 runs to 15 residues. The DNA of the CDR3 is TGTGCCACCAGCAGAGACGACAGCATGAACACTGAAGCTTTCTTT. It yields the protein CATSRDDSMNTEAFF.

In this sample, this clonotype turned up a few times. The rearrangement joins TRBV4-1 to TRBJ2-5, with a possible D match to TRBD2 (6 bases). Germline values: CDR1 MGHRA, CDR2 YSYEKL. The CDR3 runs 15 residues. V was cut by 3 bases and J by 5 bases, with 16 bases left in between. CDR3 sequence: CASSHERGGGETQYF. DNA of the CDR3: TGCGCCAGCAGCCATGAAAGGGGAGGCGGGGAGACCCAGTACTTC.

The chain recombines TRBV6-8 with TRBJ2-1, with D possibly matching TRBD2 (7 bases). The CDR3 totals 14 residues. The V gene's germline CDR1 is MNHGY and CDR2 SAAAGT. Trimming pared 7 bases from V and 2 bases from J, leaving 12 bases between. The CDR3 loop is CASIGGPAYNEQFF. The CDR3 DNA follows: TGTGCCAGCATCGGGGGGCCGGCCTACAATGAGCAGTTCTTC.

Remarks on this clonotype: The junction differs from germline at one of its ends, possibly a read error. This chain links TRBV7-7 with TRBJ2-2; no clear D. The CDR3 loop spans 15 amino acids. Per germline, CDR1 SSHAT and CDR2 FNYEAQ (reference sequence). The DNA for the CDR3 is TGTGCTAGCAGGCGTTGGGAAGGCGACACCGGGGAGCTGTTTTTT. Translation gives CASRRWEGDTGELFF. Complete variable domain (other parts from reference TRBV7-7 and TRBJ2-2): GAGVSQSPRYKVTKRGQDVTLRCDPISSHATLYWYQQALGQGPEFLTYFNYEAQPDKSGLPSDRFSAERPEGSISTLTIQRTEQRDSAMYRCASRRWEGDTGELFFGEGSRLTVL.

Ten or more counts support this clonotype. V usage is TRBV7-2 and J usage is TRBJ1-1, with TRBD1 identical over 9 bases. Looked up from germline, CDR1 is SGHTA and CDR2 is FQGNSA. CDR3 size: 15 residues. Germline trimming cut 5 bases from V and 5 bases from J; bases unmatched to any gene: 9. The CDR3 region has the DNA TGTGCCAGCAGCCGAGGACAGGGGAGGGTTACTGAAGCTTTCTTT. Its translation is CASSRGQGRVTEAFF.

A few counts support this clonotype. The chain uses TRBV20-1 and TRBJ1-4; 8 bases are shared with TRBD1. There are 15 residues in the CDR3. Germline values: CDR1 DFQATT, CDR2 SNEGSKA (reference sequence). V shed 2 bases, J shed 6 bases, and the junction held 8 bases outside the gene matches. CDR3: CSARPSPDRDEKLFF. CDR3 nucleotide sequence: TGCAGTGCTAGACCCTCCCCGGACAGGGATGAAAAACTGTTTTTT.